This paragraph covers one TCR beta chain sequence. The antigen remains unidentified. This specimen belongs to a study of T cells expressing NK-cell markers. Study results and limitations: Evidence did not settle whether expanded NKG2C+ T cell clones targeted HCMV.

TCRdb reprocessed the 5' RACE reads and stores each CDR3 protein as one record, lacking DNA. This sample's table has 200,000 to 300,000 distinct CDR3 sequences. The CDR3 runs 13 residues. The specimen sequenced was blood T cells: a sorted CD56 or NKG2C T cell subset, CD4+ or CD8+ T cells, or bulk PBMC T cells (not recorded which). V usage is TRBV12-3 or TRBV12-4 and J usage is TRBJ1-2; as DNA is missing, the TRBD1 call by TCRdb cannot be tested. The receptor was isolated from a woman aged 18 to 75 in good health. This CDR3 reads CASSQQGIDGYTF.